The following is a T cell receptor (beta chain) sequence with its context. What antigen it recognizes has not been identified. No much larger clone exists at a distance of one base, and base qualities are not known. The record originates from a study of blood T cell repertoires in COVID-19 (dated by TCRdb to about 2020). Broadly, across the study: Collaborator samples came from the United States, Italy and Spain and covered acute and convalescent phases of COVID-19. The material from the prospective study consisted of cDNA or gDNA derived from T cells, B-cell-depleted T cells, or PBMCs. Deeply sampled blood TCRbeta repertoires from subjects exposed to, actively infected with, or recovered from COVID-19 were included in the dataset. The repertoires were made available in a free public database intended to serve as a resource for research on the immune response to SARS-CoV-2. Samples came from the ongoing ImmuneRACE study (first 160 participants) plus 1,254 subjects from 6 global collaborators. Sample metadata almost always included a de-identified subject ID, COVID-19 status, age in years and sex. Where available, HLA class I and class II types were obtained from metadata supplied by the sample provider rather than from assay-based typing. Overall study outcomes, separate from this receptor: The amount of clinical and demographic metadata varied by source and participant and was provided uncurated.

TCRbeta CDR3 regions were amplified from genomic DNA by means of the immunoSEQ Assay, a bias-controlled multiplex PCR. Concerning the study's data processing: The number of nucleated cells in each sample was estimated by amplification of reference gene primers within the assay. To quantify the absolute abundance of each unique TCRbeta CDR3 rearrangement, sequence reads were collapsed and filtered. For each sample, productive Simpson clonality was calculated by taking the square root of Simpson's diversity index across productive rearrangements. In its TCRdb copy, this immuneACCESS table keeps in-frame sequences only and misses some clones. Where compared with another copy, unresolved V genes explain less than half of these, and the others have no known cause. The V and J calls and the clone size are those of that table, but D and trimming were determined from the DNA. This sample is represented by fewer than 200,000 clones; around 83% of them were singletons. The top ten clonotypes cover 3.5% to 4% of the sample.

V is cut back by 2 bases and J by 11 bases, with 7 bases in the junction unmatched. From the cysteine through the phenylalanine, the CDR3 covers 12 amino acids. CDR3 DNA is the only sequence kept; it has 36 bases, read in frame from the first base. CDR1 and CDR2 (GTSNPN, SVGIG) derive from the germline V gene (reference sequence). Participants in the prospective study were aged 18 to 89 years, lived in 20 to 25 United States geographic areas, and enrolled through a virtual design. In the prospective study, participants were assigned to cohorts based on the clinical history participants reported in a screening survey and a study questionnaire. Mobile phlebotomists in the prospective study collected whole blood, serum and a nasopharyngeal or oropharyngeal swab from every participant. Additional blood draws and questionnaires over a 2-month period could optionally be provided by prospective study participants. Before DNA extraction, prospective study blood samples were shipped either frozen or at room temperature.

The chain joins TRBV30 to TRBJ1-1, with 8 junctional bases fitting TRBD1. The receptor's source is a woman aged 45-59 years in a cohort exposed to, infected with or recovered from COVID-19 (not recorded which). Sequencing was performed on PBMCs or T cells enriched from blood (not recorded which). In nucleotide form, the sequence is TGTGCCTGGAGTCCCCAGACAGGGGAGGCTTTCTTT. Its product reads: CAWSPQTGEAFF.